This T cell receptor (beta chain) emerged from a study of a mutant IDH1 vaccine in newly diagnosed glioma. Stated time point: week 23, last vaccination. A 20-mer mutant IDH1 peptide at 300 ug was injected subcutaneously with topical imiquimod. Sequenced by immunoSEQ multiplex PCR; TCRdb stores in-frame clones only, minus some. The table records approximately 70,000 clones, approximately 84% of them present only once. Germline CDR1 SSHAT, CDR2 FNYEAQ (reference sequence). The CDR3 has 13 amino acids. Of note for this clone: Its antigen is unidentified. At one boundary the junction diverges from the germline segment, which might be a read error.

The sequencing used PBMCs, collected from a glioma patient whose treatment included an IDH1 peptide vaccine. This receptor was taken from a man younger than 35 with glioma. The chain carries TRBV7-7 and TRBJ2-3; D gene uncertain. The CDR3 reads CASSLDPQDAQYF. DNA for the CDR3: TGTGCTAGCAGCTTAGACCCCCAGGACGCGCAGTATTTT. Full variable domain (missing parts from reference TRBV7-7 and TRBJ2-3): GAGVSQSPRYKVTKRGQDVTLRCDPISSHATLYWYQQALGQGPEFLTYFNYEAQPDKSGLPSDRFSAERPEGSISTLTIQRTEQRDSAMYRCASSLDPQDAQYFGPGTRLTVL.